This T cell receptor beta chain was sequenced during a study of blood T cell repertoires in COVID-19. The CDR3 runs 19 residues. Germline V gene data show CDR1 as LGHDT and CDR2 as YNNKEL (reference sequence). Trimming cost V 0 bases and J 2 bases; bases outside gene matches: 16. Method: immunoSEQ multiplex PCR; TCRdb's copy keeps in-frame clones and lacks some. The sample shows 250,000 to 300,000 clones, approximately 90% of them seen only once. The sequence was obtained from a woman in her sixties in a cohort exposed to, infected with or recovered from COVID-19 (not recorded which). Sequences were obtained from PBMCs or T cells enriched from blood (not recorded which). J is TRBJ2-7 and V is TRBV3-1 (or the pseudogene TRBV3-2), with 7 bases aligning to TRBD2. The CDR3 sequence is CASSQDLPNRLAVTYEQYF. For the CDR3, the DNA is TGTGCCAGCAGCCAAGATTTACCAAATCGACTAGCCGTAACCTACGAGCAGTACTTC.